This TCR beta chain is drawn from a study of beta chain features in type 1 diabetes. Per germline, CDR1 SGHRS and CDR2 YFSETQ. The CDR3 sequence is 15 residues long. V shed 1 base and J shed 0 bases, with 10 bases lying between them. The study reverse transcribed the entire isolated RNA, so it sequenced expressed TCRB transcripts. About 3.7 million reads per sample were averaged for naive, central memory and regulatory samples. Some clones are missing from TCRdb's copy, which holds only in-frame ones; the method was immunoSEQ multiplex PCR. This table holds 130,000 to 150,000 clones, 6.9% found once. This clone occurred a few times. Its target is not known. Sorting produced populations that all topped 95% purity. General study points: Shorter TCRB CDR3s, moderately but significantly so, were found in Type 1 diabetes patients in all four CD4+ subsets. Still unanswered here is whether HLA type influences TCRB rearrangement.

The gene calls are TRBV5-1 and TRBJ1-1, with unresolved D. The sequence was collected from a woman in her thirties in good health. Sequencing used central memory CD4+ T cells from blood. The CDR3 sequence: CASSLQALMNTEAFF. The CDR3 region has the DNA TGCGCCAGCAGCTTGCAAGCCCTGATGAACACTGAAGCTTTCTTT. Variable domain in full (rest from reference TRBV5-1 and TRBJ1-1): KAGVTQTPRYLIKTRGQQVTLSCSPISGHRSVSWYQQTPGQGLQFLFEYFSETQRNKGNFPGRFSGRQFSNSRSEMNVSTLELGDSALYLCASSLQALMNTEAFFGQGTRLTVV.